A single sample gave rise to the 4 T cell receptor beta chains below, sequenced in a study of cytomegalovirus exposure and HLA in healthy donors. PCR was performed using 60 Vbeta and 13 Jbeta primers. Profiling relied on immunoSEQ multiplex PCR, and the TCRdb table lists in-frame clones only, not all of them. This sample yields over 150,000 clones, of which 85% are seen a single time; 1% belongs to the top ten. The sequenced sample consisted of PBMCs. The receptors shown here come from a boy aged 2 to 9 in good health and CMV-seronegative.

A remark on this clone: The sample has other DNA sequences that encode this CDR3 too. The chain employs TRBV2 and TRBJ1-1; 8 bases agree with TRBD1. V was pared by 6 bases and J by 2 bases, with 2 bases of the junction left unmatched. Germline V gene data show CDR1 as SNHLY and CDR2 as FYNNEI. The CDR3 runs 13 residues. This chain's CDR3 is CASSDRGNTEAFF. The CDR3 DNA sequence: TGTGCCAGCAGCGACAGGGGAAACACTGAAGCTTTCTTT.

This chain connects TRBV5-4 to TRBJ2-1, with 9 bases matching TRBD2. Germline V lookup: CDR1 SGHNT, CDR2 YYREEE (reference sequence). Trimming took 6 bases from V and 8 from J; bases not matched to a gene: 12. This CDR3 comprises 15 residues. CDR3 nucleotides: TGTGCCAGCACCCAAGCGGGGGGAGTAGCGGATGAGCAGTTCTTC. Translation: CASTQAGGVADEQFF.

J is TRBJ2-5 and V is TRBV28; 9 nucleotides match TRBD1. Germline V gene sequence: CDR1 MDHEN, CDR2 SYDVKM. This CDR3 comprises 17 residues. The V segment lost 3 bases and the J segment 1 base; nucleotides outside the gene matches: 9. Written as DNA, the CDR3 is TGTGCCAGCAGTTTCAGCGGGACAGGGCCCCTCCAAGAGACCCAGTACTTC. Protein sequence: CASSFSGTGPLQETQYF.

The chain has TRBV15 and TRBJ1-5; a possible D gene is TRBD1 (5 bases). Germline CDR1 reads LNHNV; CDR2 reads YYDKDF (reference sequence). This CDR3 has 14 amino acids. V lost 3 bases and J lost 2, with 8 bases in between. The CDR3 is CATSRQGGNQPQHF. CDR3 DNA sequence: TGTGCCACCAGCAGGCAGGGTGGCAATCAGCCCCAGCATTTT.